The 8 T cell receptor beta chains given below trace back to one sample, sequenced in a study of blood T cell repertoires in COVID-19 (dated by TCRdb to the early 2020s). Receptor amplification or capture employed the immunoSEQ multiplex PCR assay. Here the immuneACCESS table is served through TCRdb, limited to in-frame sequences with V and J called. Missing clones are a known gap in these copies; in checked studies unresolved V genes cover under half, and the rest lacks a known reason. For this sample the table gives some 190,000 clones, of which 80% to 90% were detected only once. The ten most abundant clones make up around 3.3% of the sample. The specimen sequenced was peripheral blood. All receptors come from a man aged 55 to 70 with acute or convalescent COVID-19.

This clone was recorded a few times. The chain links TRBV7-8 to TRBJ2-7, with a possible D match to TRBD2 (5 bases). Germline V lookup: CDR1 SGHVS, CDR2 FQNEAQ. Trimming took 4 bases from V and 1 from J, leaving 17 bases between them. This CDR3 spans 16 amino acids. This chain's CDR3 is CASSSRRGSASYEQYF. Here the CDR3 DNA reads TGTGCCAGCAGCTCCAGACGAGGGAGTGCTTCCTACGAGCAGTACTTC. Complete variable domain (other parts from reference TRBV7-8 and TRBJ2-7): GAGVSQSPRYKVAKRGQDVALRCDPISGHVSLFWYQQALGQGPEFLTYFQNEAQLDKSGLPSDRFFAERPEGSVSTLKIQRTQQEDSAVYLCASSSRRGSASYEQYFGPGTRLTVT.

V and J are TRBV3-1 (or the pseudogene TRBV3-2) and TRBJ1-3; D possibly corresponds to TRBD1 (5 bases). CDR1 is LGHDT, CDR2 YNNKEL, per germline (reference sequence). V was clipped by 0 bases and J by 14 bases, with 11 bases between them. The CDR3 is 12 amino acids. CDR3 protein: CASSQEQAYLYF. The CDR3 nucleotides read TGTGCCAGCAGCCAAGAACAGGCCTACTTATATTTT.

The V and J genes are TRBV2 and TRBJ2-7; 12 nucleotides align to TRBD2. The trim removed 8 bases at V and 7 bases at J, leaving 6 bases unmatched. The CDR3 totals 13 residues. Germline lookup yields CDR1 SNHLY and CDR2 FYNNEI. The chain's CDR3 is CASRLAGVGEQYF. In DNA form, the CDR3 reads TGTGCCAGCCGACTAGCGGGAGTAGGGGAGCAGTACTTC.

V is TRBV12-1 and J is TRBJ1-5; TRBD1 was called by the table and not checked on the DNA. TRBV12-1 is a known pseudogene. The CDR3 length is 19 residues. The CDR3 is CPPAALRDRGPGRNQPQHF. Written as DNA, the CDR3 is TGTCCCCCCGCAGCTTTAAGAGACAGGGGGCCGGGTCGCAATCAGCCCCAGCATTTT.

The chain employs TRBV19 and TRBJ1-2, with 7 bases fitting TRBD1. The CDR3 spans 15 residues. The trim removed 5 bases at V and 3 bases at J, leaving 9 bases unmatched. The V gene's germline CDR1 is LNHDA and CDR2 SQIVND (reference sequence). The CDR3 DNA sequence: TGTGCCAGTAGTCCCCGGGACAGAACATACTATGGCTACACCTTC. Translation: CASSPRDRTYYGYTF.

The V gene is TRBV4-1, the J gene TRBJ2-3, with TRBD2 identical over 8 bases. Looked up from germline, CDR1 is MGHRA and CDR2 is YSYEKL. The CDR3 has 18 residues. After removal of 0 bases from V and 3 bases from J, the junction contained 11 bases not matched to a gene. The CDR3: CASSQEPRSGRSTDTQYF. CDR3 nucleotides: TGCGCCAGCAGCCAAGAGCCCCGAAGCGGGAGATCTACAGATACGCAGTATTTT.

The chain links TRBV3-1 (or the pseudogene TRBV3-2) to TRBJ2-1; a possible D gene is TRBD2 (6 bases). The V and J ends lost 4 bases and 7 bases respectively, with 17 bases between them. Germline-derived CDR1 and CDR2 are LGHDT and YNNKEL (reference sequence). CDR3 length: 15 residues. CDR3 residues: CASSLPGLGANEQFF. The CDR3 DNA is TGTGCCAGCAGCCTGCCGGGACTCGGGGCGAATGAGCAGTTCTTC.

The rearrangement uses TRBV19 and TRBJ2-1, with TRBD2 matching over 11 bases. Germline values: CDR1 LNHDA, CDR2 SQIVND (reference sequence). V lost 3 bases to trimming and J lost 9 bases; unmatched junction nucleotides: 7. The CDR3 sequence is 15 residues long. CDR3 sequence reads: CASSIRLAGRGEQFF. CDR3 coding DNA: TGTGCCAGTAGTATTAGACTAGCGGGACGAGGTGAGCAGTTCTTC.